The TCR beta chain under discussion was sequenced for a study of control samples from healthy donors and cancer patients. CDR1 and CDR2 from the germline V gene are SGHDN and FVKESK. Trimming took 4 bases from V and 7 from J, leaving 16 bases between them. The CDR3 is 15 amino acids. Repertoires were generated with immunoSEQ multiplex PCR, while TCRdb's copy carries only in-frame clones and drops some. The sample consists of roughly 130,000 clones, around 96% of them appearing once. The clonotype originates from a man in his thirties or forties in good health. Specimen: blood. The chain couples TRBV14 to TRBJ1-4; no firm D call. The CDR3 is CASSPRASGSEKLFF. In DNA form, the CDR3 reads TGTGCCAGCAGCCCCCGCGCCTCGGGGAGTGAAAAACTGTTTTTT.